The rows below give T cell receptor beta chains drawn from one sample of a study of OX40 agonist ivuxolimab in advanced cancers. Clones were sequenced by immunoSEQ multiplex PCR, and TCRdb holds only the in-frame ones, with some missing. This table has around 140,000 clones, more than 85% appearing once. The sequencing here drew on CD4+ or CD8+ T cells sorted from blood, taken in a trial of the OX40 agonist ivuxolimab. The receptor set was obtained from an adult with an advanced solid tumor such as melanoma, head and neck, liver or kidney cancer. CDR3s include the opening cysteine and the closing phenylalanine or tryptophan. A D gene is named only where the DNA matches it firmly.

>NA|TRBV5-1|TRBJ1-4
CASSLSTGTVNEKLFF
TGCGCCAGCAGCTTGTCGACCGGGACGGTGAATGAAAAACTGTTTTTT
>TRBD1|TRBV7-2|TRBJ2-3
CASSPGGLRTDTQYF
TGTGCCAGCAGCCCAGGGGGCCTCCGGACAGATACGCAGTATTTT
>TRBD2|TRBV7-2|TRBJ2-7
CASSLARQRENYEQYF
TGTGCCAGCAGCTTAGCGCGTCAGCGGGAGAACTACGAGCAGTACTTC
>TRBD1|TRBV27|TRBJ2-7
CASGTGQHYEQYF
TGTGCCAGTGGGACAGGCCAACACTACGAGCAGTACTTC
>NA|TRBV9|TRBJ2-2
CASSVQGRRLAGELFF
TGTGCCAGCAGCGTACAGGGGAGGAGGTTGGCCGGGGAGCTGTTTTTT
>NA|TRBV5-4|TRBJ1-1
CASSLGNRNTEAFF
TGTGCCAGCAGCTTAGGGAATCGGAACACTGAAGCTTTCTTT
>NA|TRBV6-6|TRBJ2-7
CASSYSGYPAAEQYF
TGTGCCAGCAGTTACTCTGGCTACCCGGCAGCCGAGCAGTACTTC
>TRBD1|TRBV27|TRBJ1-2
CASSPDRAGYGYTF
TGTGCCAGCAGTCCAGACAGGGCTGGCTATGGCTACACCTTC
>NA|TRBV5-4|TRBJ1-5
CASSFPGTDQPQHF
TGTGCCAGCAGCTTTCCGGGAACCGATCAGCCCCAGCATTTT
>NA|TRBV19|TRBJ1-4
CASSPDGVATNEKLFF
TGTGCCAGTTCTCCTGACGGGGTTGCAACTAATGAAAAACTGTTTTTT
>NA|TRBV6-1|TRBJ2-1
CASISQVPTLTEQFF
TGTGCCAGCATTTCCCAGGTCCCCACCCTCACTGAGCAGTTCTTC
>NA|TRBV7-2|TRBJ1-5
CASSLGGRTMLQPQHF
TGTGCCAGCAGCTTAGGGGGCAGAACAATGTTACAGCCCCAGCATTTT
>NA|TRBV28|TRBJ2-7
CASSQAHYEQYF
TGTGCCTCCTCACAGGCCCACTACGAGCAGTACTTC
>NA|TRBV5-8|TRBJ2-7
CASSWEVLGYEQYF
TGTGCCAGCAGCTGGGAGGTCCTAGGGTACGAGCAGTACTTC
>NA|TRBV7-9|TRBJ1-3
CASSFFTGSGNTIYF
TGTGCCAGCAGCTTTTTCACAGGCTCGGGAAACACCATATATTTT
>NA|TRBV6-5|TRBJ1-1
CASSYSGAPTEAFF
TGTGCCAGCAGTTACTCAGGGGCCCCGACTGAAGCTTTCTTT
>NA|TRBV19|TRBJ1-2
CASSIETGSYGYTF
TGTGCCAGTAGTATAGAGACGGGCAGCTATGGCTACACCTTC
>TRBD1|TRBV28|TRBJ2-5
CASSHAGTGGQETQYF
TGTGCCAGCAGTCACGCCGGGACAGGGGGCCAAGAGACCCAGTACTTC
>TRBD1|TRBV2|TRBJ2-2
CASWTGWNTGELFF
TGTGCCAGTTGGACAGGGTGGAACACCGGGGAGCTGTTTTTT
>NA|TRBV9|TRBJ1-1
CASSVGGRAVMNTEAFF
TGTGCCAGCAGCGTAGGAGGTAGGGCTGTCATGAACACTGAAGCTTTCTTT
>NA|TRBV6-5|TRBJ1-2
CASSFTGDGYTF
TGTGCCAGCAGTTTTACAGGAGATGGCTACACCTTC
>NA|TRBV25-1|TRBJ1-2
CASPSIGYTF
TGTGCCAGCCCTAGTATTGGCTACACCTTC
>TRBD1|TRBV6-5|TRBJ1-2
CASRAGQDYGYTF
TGTGCCAGCAGGGCCGGACAGGACTATGGCTACACCTTC
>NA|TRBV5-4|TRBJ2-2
CASSQDLGFTGELFF
TGCGCCAGCAGCCAAGATCTGGGGTTTACCGGGGAGCTGTTTTTT
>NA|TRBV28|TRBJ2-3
CASSPFIRGRRSHF
TGTGCCAGCAGCCCTTTTATCCGGGGGCGCAGGTCCCATTTT
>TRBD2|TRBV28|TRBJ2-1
CASSDRKRGRGPSYNEQFF
TGTGCCAGCAGCGATCGGAAACGAGGGAGGGGTCCCTCCTACAATGAGCAGTTCTTC
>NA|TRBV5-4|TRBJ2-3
CASSLAEGADTQYF
TGTGCCAGCAGCTTGGCCGAGGGGGCAGATACGCAGTATTTT
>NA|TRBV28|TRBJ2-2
CASSLGQGNTGELFF
TGTGCCAGCAGTTTAGGTCAGGGGAACACCGGGGAGCTGTTTTTT
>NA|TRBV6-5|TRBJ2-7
CASSYRGGRVVYEQYF
TGTGCCAGCAGTTACCGGGGCGGCAGGGTAGTATACGAGCAGTACTTC